These 26 T cell receptor beta chains originate from one sample sequenced in a study of OX40 agonist ivuxolimab in advanced cancers. The protocol was immunoSEQ multiplex PCR, while the TCRdb copy is restricted to in-frame clones and leaves out a portion. The table lists under 45,000 clones, about four fifths of them singletons. Material: CD4+ or CD8+ T cells sorted from blood, obtained in a trial of the OX40 agonist ivuxolimab. The receptors originated from an adult with an advanced solid tumor such as melanoma, head and neck, liver or kidney cancer.

The chain uses TRBV30 and TRBJ2-3, with D perhaps being TRBD1 or TRBD2 (6 bases each). V dropped 1 base and J dropped 0 bases, with 11 bases sitting between them. The CDR3 is made up of 15 amino acids. Germline V CDR1 and CDR2: GTSNPN, SVGIG (reference sequence). CDR3: CAWSEGGLSTDTQYF. The DNA for the CDR3 is TGTGCCTGGAGTGAAGGGGGGCTAAGCACAGATACGCAGTATTTT.

This clone came up a few times. This rearrangement joins TRBV5-5 to TRBJ2-7, with no clear D. V lost 2 bases to trimming and J lost 6 bases, with 9 bases between them. The CDR3 sequence is 12 residues long. Germline CDR1 reads SGHKS; CDR2 reads YYEKEE (reference sequence). The CDR3 coding sequence is TGTGCCAGCAGCTTTTATGTTGGCGAGCAGTACTTC. It encodes CASSFYVGEQYF. The full variable domain, its missing parts supplied by reference TRBV5-5 and TRBJ2-7, is DAGVTQSPTHLIKTRGQQVTLRCSPISGHKSVSWYQQVLGQGPQFIFQYYEKEERGRGNFPDRFSARQFPNYSSELNVNALLLGDSALYLCASSFYVGEQYFGPGTRLTVT.

The V call is TRBV9, the J call TRBJ1-6, with D unclear. In germline, CDR1 is SGDLS, CDR2 YYNGEE. The CDR3 runs to 14 residues. V was trimmed by 3 bases and J by 7 bases, leaving 11 bases between them. The CDR3, as DNA: TGTGCCAGCAGCGGGGGAGGGATCAATTCACCCCTCCACTTT. Translated: CASSGGGINSPLHF.

The chain combines TRBV29-1 with TRBJ2-7; 10 bases are a match to TRBD1. Germline CDR1 SQVTM, CDR2 ANQGSEA. This CDR3 spans 15 amino acids. J gave up 1 base and V 2 bases, and 5 bases lay outside the gene matches. Here the CDR3 reads CSVEFPGQGSYEQYF. The CDR3 DNA follows: TGCAGCGTTGAATTTCCGGGACAGGGGTCCTACGAGCAGTACTTC.

This chain uses TRBV2 with TRBJ2-7, with TRBD2 matching over 7 bases. CDR3 length: 15 amino acids. V shed 3 bases, J shed 0 bases, and the junction held 5 bases outside the gene matches. Germline V gene sequence: CDR1 SNHLY, CDR2 FYNNEI. CDR3 loop: CASSDLGGSSYEQYF. As DNA, the CDR3 is TGTGCCAGCAGTGATCTGGGCGGGAGCTCCTACGAGCAGTACTTC.

The table lists this clone with a few counts. The chain couples TRBV15 to TRBJ1-5, with 7 bases matching TRBD1. Germline CDR1 LNHNV, CDR2 YYDKDF (reference sequence). The junction had 15 bases not matched to a gene; V was cut back by 5 bases and J by 5 bases. The CDR3 covers 17 residues. The DNA for the CDR3 is TGTGCCACCAGCCTAATACCGGGACAGAAGTTTCATCAGCCCCAGCATTTT. Translated, it gives CATSLIPGQKFHQPQHF.

In DNA, the CDR3 is TGTGCCTGGAGTGTCTCCTCCTACGAGCAGTACTTC. Protein: CAWSVSSYEQYF. The chain has TRBV30 and TRBJ2-7, with D uncertain. Trimming took off 0 bases at V and 0 bases at J, with 3 bases between the two ends. CDR1 and CDR2 from the germline V gene are GTSNPN and SVGIG (reference sequence). The CDR3 has 12 amino acids.

The chain recombines TRBV15 with TRBJ2-2; no clear D. The CDR3 spans 16 residues. Germline CDR1 reads LNHNV; CDR2 reads YYDKDF (reference sequence). V lost 1 base, J lost 0 bases, and 9 bases lay in between. The DNA of the CDR3 is TGTGCCACCAGCAGAGGCGGCGGTGCGAACACCGGGGAGCTGTTTTTT. Translating gives CATSRGGGANTGELFF.

This chain connects TRBV7-6 to TRBJ2-1; tentative D call: TRBD2 (5 bases). The CDR3 spans 15 residues. The V and J ends lost 5 bases and 4 bases respectively, with 15 bases between them. In germline, CDR1 is SGHVS, CDR2 FNYEAQ. The chain's CDR3 is CASSPRGSGYNEQFF. The CDR3 bases are TGTGCCAGCAGCCCCCGGGGATCTGGTTACAATGAGCAGTTCTTC.

The V and J genes are TRBV9 and TRBJ2-7; 8 nucleotides line up with TRBD2. V trimming: 0 bases; J trimming: 0 bases; junction bases outside the gene matches: 8. Germline V gene sequence: CDR1 SGDLS, CDR2 YYNGEE. This CDR3 region has 17 residues. In DNA form, the CDR3 reads TGTGCCAGCAGCGTAGGGCTGGGGAGCGGGGGCTCCTACGAGCAGTACTTC. Amino acids: CASSVGLGSGGSYEQYF.

V and J are TRBV10-3 and TRBJ2-7; 7 bases align to TRBD1. This CDR3 has 13 amino acids. Germline V lookup: CDR1 ENHRY, CDR2 SYGVKD. Germline trimming cut 6 bases from V and 5 bases from J; bases unmatched to any gene: 7. CDR3 bases: TGTGCCATCAGACCGACAGGGTTTGACGAGCAGTACTTC. Its protein product is CAIRPTGFDEQYF.

The V call is TRBV19, the J call TRBJ2-3; D not certain. The CDR3 is made up of 15 amino acids. The germline CDR1 and CDR2 sequences are LNHDA and SQIVND (reference sequence). V was pared by 4 bases and J by 2 bases, with 13 bases between. DNA of the CDR3: TGTGCCAGTAGTACGGTCGGGCGAGTCACAGATACGCAGTATTTT. Translated, it gives CASSTVGRVTDTQYF.

This rearrangement joins TRBV5-4 to TRBJ2-1, with 7 bases that match TRBD2. The V gene end was trimmed by 2 bases and the J gene end by 4 bases; junction bases not matched to a gene: 6. CDR1 and CDR2 from the germline V gene are SGHNT and YYREEE (reference sequence). The CDR3 has 15 amino acids. Here the CDR3 DNA reads TGTGCCAGCAGCTTCGGCGGGGGAGCTTACAATGAGCAGTTCTTC. Its protein product is CASSFGGGAYNEQFF. The entire variable domain, with the rest obtained from reference TRBV5-4 and TRBJ2-1, is as follows: ETGVTQSPTHLIKTRGQQVTLRCSSQSGHNTVSWYQQALGQGPQFIFQYYREEENGRGNFPPRFSGLQFPNYSSELNVNALELDDSALYLCASSFGGGAYNEQFFGPGTRLTVL.

The chain couples TRBV28 to TRBJ1-5; 9 positions agree with TRBD1. The ends lost 4 bases at V and 5 bases at J; junction bases unmatched: 6. CDR3 length equals 15 residues. Germline-derived CDR1 and CDR2 are MDHEN and SYDVKM. The CDR3 DNA sequence: TGTGCCAGCAGTTCCGGACAGGGGATTGATCAGCCCCAGCATTTT. Its protein product is CASSSGQGIDQPQHF.

The chain is built from TRBV7-9 and TRBJ1-2; 9 bases match TRBD1. CDR1 is SEHNR, CDR2 FQNEAQ, per germline (reference sequence). The CDR3 contains 12 residues. Trimming at V came to 3 bases and at J to 7 bases, leaving 0 bases not matched to a gene. As DNA, the CDR3 is TGTGCCAGCAGCTTGGACAGGGGTGGCTACACCTTC. Its protein product is CASSLDRGGYTF.

The rearrangement links TRBV27 to TRBJ2-7; D is unclear. Trimming shortened V by 0 bases and J by 3 bases, and 6 bases separated the two germline ends. Germline lookup yields CDR1 MNHEY and CDR2 SMNVEV (reference sequence). The CDR3 sequence is 13 residues long. CDR3 DNA: TGTGCCAGCAGTTTATCTAGGGACTACGAGCAGTACTTC. Translating gives CASSLSRDYEQYF.

This chain joins TRBV2 and TRBJ1-2; D is unresolved. Trimming removed 5 bases from V and 0 bases from J, with 13 bases in between. CDR3 length: 15 residues. The V gene's germline CDR1 is SNHLY and CDR2 FYNNEI. CDR3 in DNA: TGTGCCAGCAGTTTCGGGCCTAGCCCTAACTATGGCTACACCTTC. Its protein product is CASSFGPSPNYGYTF.

This clone occurred once. This chain connects TRBV6-6 to TRBJ1-2, with 8 bases identical to TRBD1. CDR3 length: 14 amino acids. Per germline, CDR1 MNHNY and CDR2 SVGAGI (reference sequence). Trimming took 6 bases from V and 7 from J; bases not matched to a gene: 10. The CDR3 protein is CASSPGTGSRGYTF. CDR3 nucleotide sequence: TGTGCCAGCAGCCCCGGGACAGGAAGTCGTGGCTACACCTTC.

This rearrangement joins TRBV6-1 to TRBJ1-4; D not resolved. Trimming shortened V by 10 bases and J by 6 bases, and 18 bases separated the two germline ends. This CDR3 is built from 14 residues. Per germline, CDR1 MNHNS and CDR2 SASEGT. This chain's CDR3 is CATSGLNSDEKLFF. The CDR3, as DNA: TGTGCCACCTCTGGACTGAATTCTGATGAAAAACTGTTTTTT.

The chain employs TRBV29-1 and TRBJ1-1; TRBD1 matches at 11 bases. Germline V gene data show CDR1 as SQVTM and CDR2 as ANQGSEA. Trimming took 0 bases from V and 10 from J; bases not matched to a gene: 4. The CDR3 contains 13 residues. The CDR3 region is CSVEDWDRGGAFF. The CDR3 coding sequence is TGCAGCGTTGAAGACTGGGACAGGGGGGGAGCTTTCTTT.

The chain employs TRBV6-5 and TRBJ2-1; TRBD1 matches 11 bases. The CDR3 covers 16 residues. V trimming: 2 bases; J trimming: 6 bases; junction bases outside the gene matches: 6. In germline, CDR1 is MNHEY, CDR2 SVGAGI. The CDR3 DNA reads as TGTGCCAGCAGTTACGCAGGGACAGGGGGGTTCAATGAGCAGTTCTTC. The encoded protein is CASSYAGTGGFNEQFF.

V and J are TRBV5-8 and TRBJ1-4; possible D gene TRBD1, 6 bases. The CDR3 extends over 16 amino acids. CDR1 and CDR2 (germline): SGHTS, YDEGEE. The ends were cut back, 2 bases at V and 1 base at J, with 12 bases in the middle. The CDR3 DNA reads as TGTGCCAGCAGCTTCGAACAGGGCATAACTAATGAAAAACTGTTTTTT. It codes for CASSFEQGITNEKLFF.

V usage is TRBV27 and J usage is TRBJ1-1; D remains unclear. The germline V gene encodes CDR1 MNHEY and CDR2 SMNVEV (reference sequence). CDR3 size: 14 residues. V was shortened by 2 bases and J by 0 bases, with 7 bases between the two germline ends. CDR3 coding DNA: TGTGCCAGCAGTTTAAGCAGGATGAACACTGAAGCTTTCTTT. Encoded protein: CASSLSRMNTEAFF.

The chain couples TRBV9 to TRBJ2-7; D remains unclear. Germline values: CDR1 SGDLS, CDR2 YYNGEE. Trimming shortened V by 0 bases and J by 4 bases, and 11 bases separated the two germline ends. The CDR3 is made up of 14 amino acids. The CDR3: CASSVGLVGYEQYF. The CDR3 DNA reads TGTGCCAGCAGCGTAGGGCTAGTCGGGTACGAGCAGTACTTC.

The chain recombines TRBV5-1 with TRBJ2-7, with TRBD2 matching over 7 bases. This CDR3 comprises 14 residues. From germline, CDR1 is SGHRS and CDR2 YFSETQ. V lost 3 bases, J lost 2 bases, and 5 bases stayed unmatched. CDR3 residues: CASSYSTSAYEQYF. The CDR3 DNA follows: TGCGCCAGCAGCTACTCTACTAGCGCCTACGAGCAGTACTTC.

The V and J genes are TRBV5-6 and TRBJ1-2, with 10 bases fitting TRBD1. The V gene's germline CDR1 is SGHDT and CDR2 YYEEEE. The CDR3 loop spans 16 amino acids. The V and J ends lost 0 bases and 7 bases, in that order; junction bases with no gene match: 9. The DNA for the CDR3 is TGTGCCAGCAGCTTGGAAGGGACAGGGGCGCAGTCTGGCTACACCTTC. The encoded protein is CASSLEGTGAQSGYTF.